This T cell receptor beta chain was recorded in a study of patients and donors after allogeneic stem cell transplantation. TCRdb called the RT-PCR reads again in MiXCR, with one record for every CDR3 protein. The table records 900,000 to 1,000,000 distinct CDR3 sequences, more than 15% of them present only once. This clonotype was seen repeatedly, ten times or more. This CDR3 comprises 13 residues. The ends lost 7 bases at V and 5 bases at J; junction bases unmatched: 4. The sequencing sample was made of blood, either unsorted or a sorted T cell fraction (not recorded which). The clonotype was recovered from a human donor who was either an allogeneic HSCT recipient or a stem cell or donor lymphocyte infusion donor (not recorded which). It is not recorded whose cells these are; they may come from a transplant donor. This chain connects TRBV12-3 or TRBV12-4 to TRBJ2-5; 10 bases line up with TRBD2. CDR3: CASTRTSGETQYF. The CDR3, as DNA: TGTGCCAGCACCAGGACTAGCGGTGAGACCCAGTACTTC.